The clone carrying this T cell receptor beta chain was counted only a few times. Its specificity is not known. The record originates from a study of beta chain features in type 1 diabetes. TCRB transcripts that were expressed got sequenced, as all of the isolated RNA had been reverse transcribed. Here immunoSEQ multiplex PCR was the method, and the copy in TCRdb shows in-frame clones only, minus some. The sample holds roughly 730,000 clones, under 15% seen once. Study-wide findings and caveats: Type 1 diabetes patients showed a moderate but significant shortening of TCRB CDR3s in all four CD4+ subsets.

This receptor was identified in a man aged 18 to 30 with type 1 diabetes. The source material was naive CD4+ T cells from blood.

The CDR3 here is CASSPGSGGRTDTQYF. CDR3 in DNA: TGTGCCAGCAGCCCCGGGAGCGGGGGGAGGACAGATACGCAGTATTTT. V and J are TRBV5-4 and TRBJ2-3; 9 bases are a match to TRBD2. The CDR3 covers 16 residues. The junction had 9 bases not matched to a gene; V was cut back by 4 bases and J by 3 bases. The V gene's germline CDR1 is SGHNT and CDR2 YYREEE (reference sequence).